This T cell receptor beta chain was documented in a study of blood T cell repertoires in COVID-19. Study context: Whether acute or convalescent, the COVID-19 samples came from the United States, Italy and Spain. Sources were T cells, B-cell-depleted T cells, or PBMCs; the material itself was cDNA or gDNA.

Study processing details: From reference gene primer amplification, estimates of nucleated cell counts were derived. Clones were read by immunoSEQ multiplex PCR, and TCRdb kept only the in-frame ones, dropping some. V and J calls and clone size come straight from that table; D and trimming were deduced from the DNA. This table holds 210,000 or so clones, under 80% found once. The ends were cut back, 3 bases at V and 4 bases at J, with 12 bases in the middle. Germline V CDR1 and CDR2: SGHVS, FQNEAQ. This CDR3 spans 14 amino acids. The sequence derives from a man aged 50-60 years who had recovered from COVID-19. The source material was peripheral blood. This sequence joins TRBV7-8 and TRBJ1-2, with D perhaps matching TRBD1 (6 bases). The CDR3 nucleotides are TGTGCCAGCAGCTTGGCAGGGGAGATCTATGGCTACACCTTC. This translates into CASSLAGEIYGYTF.